What follows are 3 T cell receptor beta chains derived from one specimen sequenced in a study of identifying expanded T cells in peripheral blood. Sequenced by immunoSEQ multiplex PCR; TCRdb stores in-frame clones only, minus some. The repertoire has 60,000 to 80,000 clones, under 90% of them found once; the top ten carry over 2.5%. Sample: blood. These receptors were taken from a person aged 18 to 75 in good health.

The chain joins TRBV6-6 to TRBJ1-1; D might be TRBD1 (5 bases). In germline, CDR1 is MNHNY, CDR2 SVGAGI (reference sequence). Trimming pared 4 bases from V and 4 bases from J, leaving 19 bases between. The CDR3 is 16 amino acids. The CDR3 bases are TGTGCCAGCAGTTTCCCGGACGCAAGGGGACTCACTGAAGCTTTCTTT. Protein product: CASSFPDARGLTEAFF.

The rearrangement uses TRBV5-1 and TRBJ1-1; D gene uncertain. Trimming removed 0 bases at V and 0 bases at J, with 9 bases between. Germline V gene data show CDR1 as SGHRS and CDR2 as YFSETQ. This CDR3 contains 15 residues. The CDR3 reads CASSLGTGMNTEAFF. The CDR3 DNA reads as TGCGCCAGCAGCTTGGGTACCGGCATGAACACTGAAGCTTTCTTT.

The chain joins TRBV7-2 to TRBJ2-7; D gene ambiguous. CDR3 length: 16 amino acids. Germline V lookup: CDR1 SGHTA, CDR2 FQGNSA. V shed 0 bases and J shed 3 bases, with 15 bases lying between them. The CDR3 bases are TGTGCCAGCAGCTTAGCTGTTCAATCGGCAGGCTACGAGCAGTACTTC. It is translated as CASSLAVQSAGYEQYF. The variable domain in full, completed from reference TRBV7-2 and TRBJ2-7, reads GAGVSQSPSNKVTEKGKDVELRCDPISGHTALYWYRQSLGQGLEFLIYFQGNSAPDKSGLPSDRFSAERTGGSVSTLTIQRTQQEDSAVYLCASSLAVQSAGYEQYFGPGTRLTVT.